One T cell receptor beta chain is described in this entry. This record comes from a study of blood T cell repertoires in COVID-19. Study as a whole: The United States, Italy and Spain supplied acute and convalescent COVID-19 samples. Nucleic acid was either cDNA or gDNA, and it came from T cells, B-cell-depleted T cells, or PBMCs.

In germline, CDR1 is SGDLS, CDR2 YYNGEE. The CDR3 is made up of 13 amino acids. The V end was cut by 7 bases, the J end by 4 bases, with 14 bases between. Per the authors' pipeline: Quantification of nucleated cells was approximated via reference gene primer amplification. The protocol was immunoSEQ multiplex PCR, while the TCRdb copy is restricted to in-frame clones and leaves out a portion. That table supplies the V and J calls and clone size; D and trimming were determined from the DNA. This table holds fewer than 250,000 clones, roughly 86% found once. This receptor was obtained from an older woman who had recovered from COVID-19. The sequenced sample consisted of peripheral blood. V and J are TRBV9 and TRBJ1-1; D is ambiguous. As DNA, the CDR3 is TGTGCCAGCCAGCGGGCGGGAGGCACTGAAGCTTTCTTT. Protein product: CASQRAGGTEAFF.